This TCR beta chain was profiled in a study of PD-1 blockade in classical Hodgkin lymphoma (dated by TCRdb to the early 2020s). In terms of the full investigation: Nivolumab dosing was 3 mg/kg intravenously every 2 weeks, continuing until either disease progression or unacceptable toxicity. The study used CyTOF and TCR beta sequencing to define a peripheral blood immune signature of response to PD-1 blockade in classical Hodgkin lymphoma. The paper as a whole reports these results and caveats: Baseline TCR diversity was reported to be lower in newly diagnosed patients than in healthy donors and to be lower still in relapsed/refractory patients. The study covered only a single clinical trial cohort, and the causes of the repertoire differences, possibly disease activity or prior therapy, were still not defined. A significant rise by C4D1 was seen in CD4+ but not CD8+ TCR diversity (p=0.0027 vs p=0.16), with the rise being most apparent in complete responders (p=0.02). Lower diversity was observed in patients in whom nivolumab was started less than 1 year after ASCT, and these patients were excluded from later analyses so that confounding by immune reconstitution would be avoided. Trial patients with a complete response had baseline diversity similar to that of newly diagnosed patients, while partial responders and progressors had significantly lower diversity.

The Qiagen DNeasy kit was used to extract genomic DNA both from unsorted PBMCs and from the negatively selected CD4+ and CD8+ fractions. Using primers that anneal to V and J segments, immunoSEQ multiplex PCR amplified the TCR beta CDR3 regions. A synthetic immune receptor repertoire was used to minimize amplification bias, and remaining bias was computationally removed after sequencing. As for the authors' bioinformatics: Custom Python scripts were used to quantify repertoire diversity as the Shannon entropy index. Unsorted, CD4+ and CD8+ repertoires were analyzed separately, except in combined analyses where CD4+ and CD8+ sequences were merged in silico. A clone was considered expanded if an increase in frequency of at least 2-fold after treatment relative to C1D1 was found, and a pseudocount of 0.5 was applied to clones undetected at baseline. Clones with 0 or 1 copy at C1D1 were classified as singleton clones, and clones with 2 or more copies were classified as non-singleton clones. Clones expanded in unsorted samples were assigned a CD4+, CD8+ or unknown annotation through matching of protein sequences in sorted samples from the same patient. Wilcoxon tests on paired samples were used to test changes in diversity from C1D1 to C4D1. Entries here come from immuneACCESS through TCRdb and include only in-frame sequences with V and J called. Some clones fail to appear in such tables; in the studies checked, an unresolved V gene covers under half of the shortfall, and the cause of the remainder is unknown. V and J calls and clone size are as listed in that table; D and trimming were resolved from the DNA. In all, the sample holds tens of thousands of clones, and around 77% of those were seen once. The top ten hold around 15% of the sample.

As regards this clone: What antigen it recognizes has not been identified. It has no much larger one-base neighbor in the sample; base qualities were not kept.

Trimming takes 3 bases from V and 4 bases from J, and the germline ends sit 10 bases apart. Its CDR3 holds 13 amino acids, cysteine through phenylalanine. Only CDR3 DNA is held: 39 bases, read in frame from base 1. Reading the germline V gene gives CDR1 MNHEY and CDR2 SVGAGI. The sample's time point label, decoded: cycle 4 day 1 (C4D1), after less than 7 weeks of nivolumab. Every trial patient had relapsed following autologous stem cell transplantation, and prior brentuximab vedotin exposure was what differed among cohorts A, B and C. The trial cohort comprised 56 patients with relapsed/refractory classical Hodgkin lymphoma whose best overall responses were complete response, partial response or progressive disease. In the multi-cohort phase II CheckMate 205 trial, trial patients received single-agent nivolumab. An independent review committee assessed best overall response by applying the 2007 International Working Group response criteria. Trial PBMCs were collected just before the start of nivolumab (C1D1) and during therapy at cycle 2 day 1 and cycle 4 day 1. Peripheral blood was collected in 8 mL Vacutainer Cell Preparation Tubes, from which PBMCs were isolated by centrifugation and then cryopreserved.

The chain links TRBV6-5 with TRBJ2-7; the D call is possibly TRBD1 or TRBD2, each sharing 6 bases. The sequencing here drew on peripheral blood mononuclear cells (PBMCs), taken before the fourth cycle of nivolumab. This receptor was identified in a human donor with classical Hodgkin lymphoma. The DNA sequence is as follows: TGTGCCAGCAGTTATAGCGGACAGTACGAGCAGTACTTC. This encodes CASSYSGQYEQYF.